The entry below describes one T cell receptor (beta chain). The entry originates in a study of OX40 agonist ivuxolimab in advanced cancers. Assay used: immunoSEQ multiplex PCR; TCRdb lists only in-frame clones, some missing. The data show about 68,000 clones, with roughly nine tenths seen just once and under 0.4% held by the top ten. In germline, CDR1 is MNHEY, CDR2 SMNVEV (reference sequence). CDR3 length equals 16 residues. The source is an adult with an advanced solid tumor such as melanoma, head and neck, liver or kidney cancer. The V gene is TRBV27, the J gene TRBJ1-3; D might be TRBD1 (5 bases). The input for sequencing was CD4+ or CD8+ T cells sorted from blood, taken in a trial of the OX40 agonist ivuxolimab. CDR3 nucleotides: TGTGTCCAGCGGGGCGGGAGGCCTTGCTCTGGAAACACCATATATTTT. Translating it yields CVQRGGRPCSGNTIYF.